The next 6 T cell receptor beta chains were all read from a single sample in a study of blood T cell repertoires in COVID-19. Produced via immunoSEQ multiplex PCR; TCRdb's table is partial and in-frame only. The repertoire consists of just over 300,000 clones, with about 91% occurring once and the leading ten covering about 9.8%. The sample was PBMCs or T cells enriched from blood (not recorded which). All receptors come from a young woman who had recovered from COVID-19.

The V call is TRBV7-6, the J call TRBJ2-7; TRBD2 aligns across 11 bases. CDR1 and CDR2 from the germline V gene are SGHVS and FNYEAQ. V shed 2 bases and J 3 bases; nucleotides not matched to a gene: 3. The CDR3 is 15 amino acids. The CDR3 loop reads CASSLRLAGGYEQYF. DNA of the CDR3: TGTGCCAGCAGCTTACGGCTAGCGGGAGGCTACGAGCAGTACTTC.

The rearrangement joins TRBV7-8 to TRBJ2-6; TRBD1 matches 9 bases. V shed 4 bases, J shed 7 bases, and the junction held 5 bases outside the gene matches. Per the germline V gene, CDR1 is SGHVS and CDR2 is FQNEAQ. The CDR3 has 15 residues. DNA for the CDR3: TGTGCCAGCAGCTGGGGGACAGGGAACGCCAACGTCCTGACTTTC. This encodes CASSWGTGNANVLTF. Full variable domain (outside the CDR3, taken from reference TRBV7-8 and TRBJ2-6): GAGVSQSPRYKVAKRGQDVALRCDPISGHVSLFWYQQALGQGPEFLTYFQNEAQLDKSGLPSDRFFAERPEGSVSTLKIQRTQQEDSAVYLCASSWGTGNANVLTFGAGSRLTVL.

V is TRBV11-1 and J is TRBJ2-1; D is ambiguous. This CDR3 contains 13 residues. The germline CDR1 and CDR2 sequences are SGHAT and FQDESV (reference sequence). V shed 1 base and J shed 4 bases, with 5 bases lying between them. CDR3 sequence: CASSLGAYNEQFF. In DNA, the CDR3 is TGTGCCAGCAGCTTAGGAGCGTACAATGAGCAGTTCTTC.

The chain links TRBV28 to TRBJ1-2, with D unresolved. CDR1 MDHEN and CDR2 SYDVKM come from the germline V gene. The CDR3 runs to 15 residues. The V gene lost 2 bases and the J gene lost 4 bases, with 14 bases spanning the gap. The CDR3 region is CASSLGPWSSYGYTF. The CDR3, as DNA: TGTGCCAGCAGTTTAGGGCCTTGGTCAAGCTATGGCTACACCTTC.

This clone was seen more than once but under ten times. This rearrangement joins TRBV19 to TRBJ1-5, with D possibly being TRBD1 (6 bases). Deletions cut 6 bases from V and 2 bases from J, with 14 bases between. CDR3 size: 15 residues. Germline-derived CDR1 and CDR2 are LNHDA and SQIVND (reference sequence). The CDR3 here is CASSPMRTGNQPQHF. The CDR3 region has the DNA TGTGCCAGTAGCCCGATGCGGACAGGCAATCAGCCCCAGCATTTT.

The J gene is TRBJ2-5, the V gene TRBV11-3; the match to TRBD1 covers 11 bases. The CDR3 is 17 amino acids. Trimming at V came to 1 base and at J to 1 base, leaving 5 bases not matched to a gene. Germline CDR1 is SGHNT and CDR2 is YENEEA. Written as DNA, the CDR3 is TGTGCCAGCAGCTTAGTAGGGACAGGGGGTATCCAAGAGACCCAGTACTTC. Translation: CASSLVGTGGIQETQYF.